A selection of T cell receptor beta chains follows, all from one sample in a study of T cells after yellow fever vaccination. Each CDR3 protein is one row after TCRdb ran MiXCR on the 5' RACE reads. Here the sample spans hundreds of thousands of distinct CDR3 sequences, 8.7% being singletons. The material was CD4+ T cells sorted from PBMCs, obtained 5 days after the yellow fever booster vaccination. All receptors derive from a man between 18 and 29 years old who received the YFV17D yellow fever vaccine. Both conserved end residues are part of each CDR3. The D gene is left open where the match is weak. Size values are once, few and many counts, or a class for expanded clones, and some rows have none.

TRBV12-3/TRBV12-4,.,TRBJ1-4,17,.,CASSLKGIVATNEKLFF,TGTGCCAGCAGTTTAAAGGGTATAGTGGCAACTAATGAAAAACTGTTTTTT
TRBV19,.,TRBJ2-5,13,few,CASSIPGQETQYF,TGTGCCAGTAGTATCCCGGGACAAGAGACCCAGTACTTC
TRBV12-3/TRBV12-4,.,TRBJ1-4,14,.,CASSPPGGDEKLFF,TGTGCCAGCAGTCCCCCGGGGGGGGATGAAAAACTGTTTTTT
TRBV5-1,.,TRBJ2-7,15,many,CASSLEGRGSYEQYF,TGCGCCAGCAGCTTGGAAGGAAGAGGATCCTACGAGCAGTACTTC
TRBV20-1,.,TRBJ1-5,15,few,CSADSSGLRNQPQHF,TGCAGTGCTGATTCTTCAGGGCTCCGCAATCAGCCCCAGCATTTT
TRBV28,TRBD1,TRBJ1-6,14,.,CASSQGGRDSPLHF,TGTGCCAGCAGTCAGGGGGGGAGGGATTCACCCCTCCACTTT
TRBV4-1,TRBD2,TRBJ2-5,17,.,CASSQAGLAGPWETQYF,TGCGCCAGCAGCCAGGCGGGGCTAGCGGGGCCTTGGGAGACCCAGTACTTC
TRBV7-2,.,TRBJ2-1,12,many,CASSELRGSLFF,TGTGCCAGCAGCGAACTCCGGGGTAGCTTGTTCTTC
TRBV28,.,TRBJ1-5,16,.,CASSFGWGPSNQPQHF,TGTGCCAGCAGTTTCGGGTGGGGTCCGAGCAATCAGCCCCAGCATTTT
TRBV20-1,.,TRBJ1-1,15,.,CSAPIWGYRNTEAFF,TGCAGTGCGCCCATCTGGGGATATCGGAACACTGAAGCTTTCTTT
TRBV28,.,TRBJ1-2,12,few,CASGRQYYGYTF,TGTGCCAGCGGAAGACAGTACTATGGCTACACCTTC
TRBV6-1,TRBD1,TRBJ1-5,15,few,CASSEASRGYQPQHF,TGTGCCAGCAGTGAAGCCAGCAGGGGGTATCAGCCCCAGCATTTT
TRBV5-4,.,TRBJ1-6,16,.,CASSLVGAPWNSPLHF,TGTGCCAGCAGCTTGGTCGGGGCGCCGTGGAATTCACCCCTCCACTTT
TRBV5-4,.,TRBJ2-5,14,.,CASSFGGRQETQYF,TGTGCCAGCAGCTTCGGGGGCCGCCAAGAGACCCAGTACTTC
TRBV12-3/TRBV12-4,.,TRBJ2-1,14,.,CASSFLRGHNEQFF,TGTGCCAGCAGTTTTCTCCGGGGTCACAATGAGCAGTTCTTC
TRBV29-1,.,TRBJ2-2,14,many,CSVCTAANTGELFF,TGCAGCGTTTGTACGGCCGCGAACACCGGGGAGCTGTTTTTT
TRBV3-1,TRBD1,TRBJ2-7,15,.,CASSAPGQGDYEQYF,TGTGCCAGCAGTGCACCGGGACAGGGCGATTACGAGCAGTACTTC
TRBV24-1,TRBD1,TRBJ2-5,17,.,CATSDVRTGDPQETQYF,TGTGCCACCAGTGATGTGAGGACAGGGGACCCCCAAGAGACCCAGTACTTC
TRBV20-1,.,TRBJ1-2,13,.,CSVHHGSYYGYTF,TGCAGTGTTCACCATGGCAGCTACTATGGCTACACCTTC
TRBV7-9,TRBD1,TRBJ2-1,16,.,CASSSGQGSSYNEQFF,TGTGCCAGCAGCTCAGGACAGGGCAGCTCCTACAATGAGCAGTTCTTC
TRBV29-1,.,TRBJ1-2,13,.,CSLGEGDTYGYTF,TGCAGCCTAGGTGAGGGGGACACCTATGGCTACACCTTC
TRBV18,.,TRBJ1-1,12,.,CASSPVGIEAFF,TGTGCCAGCTCACCAGTTGGGATAGAAGCTTTCTTT
TRBV7-2,TRBD1,TRBJ1-2,15,few,CASSNRQGASYGYTF,TGTGCCAGCAGCAACCGACAGGGGGCAAGCTATGGCTACACCTTC
TRBV30,.,TRBJ2-7,8,.,CACSGTPF,TGTGCCTGCTCCGGGACTCCATTC
TRBV20-1,.,TRBJ2-7,14,.,CSARAGTLPYEQYF,TGCAGTGCTAGAGCGGGAACCCTACCCTACGAGCAGTACTTC
TRBV23-1,.,TRBJ2-5,14,.,CASKPRDLRETQYF,TGCGCCAGCAAACCCCGGGACTTACGGGAGACCCAGTACTTC
TRBV9,TRBD2,TRBJ2-1,16,few,CASSSRTERGGHEQFF,TGTGCCAGCAGCAGCCGAACCGAACGCGGGGGGCATGAGCAGTTCTTC
TRBV5-5,TRBD1,TRBJ1-1,13,many,CASSGTGYTEAFF,TGTGCCAGCAGCGGGACAGGGTACACTGAAGCTTTCTTT
TRBV30,.,TRBJ2-3,13,few,CAWSTSGIDTQYF,TGTGCCTGGAGTACCTCAGGGATAGATACGCAGTATTTT